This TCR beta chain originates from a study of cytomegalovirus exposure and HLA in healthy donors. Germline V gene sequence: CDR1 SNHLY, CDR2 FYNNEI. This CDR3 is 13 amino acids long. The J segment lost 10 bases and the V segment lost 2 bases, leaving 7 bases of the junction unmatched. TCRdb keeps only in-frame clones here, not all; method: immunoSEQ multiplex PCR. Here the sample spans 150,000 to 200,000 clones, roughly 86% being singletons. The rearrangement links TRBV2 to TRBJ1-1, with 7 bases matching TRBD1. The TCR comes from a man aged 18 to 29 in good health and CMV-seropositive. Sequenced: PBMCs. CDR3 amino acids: CASSETDRVRAFF. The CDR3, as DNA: TGTGCCAGCAGTGAAACCGACAGGGTAAGAGCTTTCTTT.